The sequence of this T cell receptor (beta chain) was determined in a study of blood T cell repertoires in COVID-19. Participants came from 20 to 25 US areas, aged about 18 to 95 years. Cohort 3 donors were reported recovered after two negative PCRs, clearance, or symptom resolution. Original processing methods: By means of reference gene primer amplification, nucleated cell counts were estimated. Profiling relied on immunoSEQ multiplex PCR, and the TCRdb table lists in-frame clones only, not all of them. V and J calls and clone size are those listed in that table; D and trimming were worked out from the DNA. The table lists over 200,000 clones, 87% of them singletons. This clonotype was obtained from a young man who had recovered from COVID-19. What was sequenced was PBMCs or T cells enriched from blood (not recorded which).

In DNA, the CDR3 is TGTGCCAGCAGCGCCGGGACAGAAGAGACCCAGTACTTC. Translated: CASSAGTEETQYF. This chain joins TRBV12-3 or TRBV12-4 and TRBJ2-5, with TRBD1 identical over 7 bases. The CDR3 is 13 residues long. Trimming took 6 bases from V and 3 from J; bases not matched to a gene: 4.